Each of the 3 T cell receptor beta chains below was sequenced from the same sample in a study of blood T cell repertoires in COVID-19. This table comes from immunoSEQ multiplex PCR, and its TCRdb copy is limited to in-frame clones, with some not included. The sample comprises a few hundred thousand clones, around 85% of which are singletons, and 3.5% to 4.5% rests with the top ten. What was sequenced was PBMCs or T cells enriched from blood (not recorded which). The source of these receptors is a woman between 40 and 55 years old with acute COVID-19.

DNA for the CDR3: TGTGCCTCGGGACAGTATTCACCCCTCCACTTT. Protein sequence: CASGQYSPLHF. This chain uses TRBV30 with TRBJ1-6; TRBD1 matches 7 bases. V was pared by 7 bases and J by 8 bases, with 2 bases of the junction left unmatched. The CDR3 is 11 residues long. Per germline, CDR1 GTSNPN and CDR2 SVGIG (reference sequence).

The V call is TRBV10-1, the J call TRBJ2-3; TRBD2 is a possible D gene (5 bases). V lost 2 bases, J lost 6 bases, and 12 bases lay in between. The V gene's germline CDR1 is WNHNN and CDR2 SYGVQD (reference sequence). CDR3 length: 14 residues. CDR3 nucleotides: TGCGCCAGCAGTGAGGGCAGCTTAGCGGATACGCAGTATTTT. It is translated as CASSEGSLADTQYF.

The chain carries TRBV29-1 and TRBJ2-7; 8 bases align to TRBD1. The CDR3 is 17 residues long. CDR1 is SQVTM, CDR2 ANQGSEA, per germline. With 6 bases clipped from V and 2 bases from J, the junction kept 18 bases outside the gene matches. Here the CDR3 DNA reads TGCAGCGTCTACGCGCGCGGTGGTGACAGGGGAACCTACGAGCAGTACTTC. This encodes CSVYARGGDRGTYEQYF.